Below, 2 T cell receptor beta chains from the same sample are listed, as sequenced in a study of blood T cell repertoires in COVID-19. The method was immunoSEQ multiplex PCR; TCRdb's version includes in-frame clones alone and lacks a portion of them. Here the sample spans about 65,000 clones, approximately 80% being singletons. The sample consisted of peripheral blood. Receptors were obtained from a man older than 75 with acute or convalescent COVID-19.

This clone was seen just once. The rearrangement links TRBV18 to TRBJ2-1; 11 bases align to TRBD2. The CDR3 is 15 amino acids. Germline V gene data show CDR1 as KGHSH and CDR2 as LQKENI. Trimming at V came to 3 bases and at J to 4 bases, leaving 2 bases not matched to a gene. The CDR3 loop is CASSPPSGGYNEQFF. The CDR3 DNA reads as TGTGCCAGCTCACCGCCTAGCGGGGGGTACAATGAGCAGTTCTTC.

In DNA, the CDR3 is TGTGCCAGCAGCTTAGCGGCGGCCGGGGAGCTGTTTTTT. This translates into CASSLAAAGELFF. The J gene is TRBJ2-2, the V gene TRBV11-2; D uncertain. The CDR3 loop spans 13 amino acids. Trimming took 1 base from V and 6 from J, leaving 6 bases between them. Germline assignment: CDR1 SGHAT and CDR2 FQNNGV. Drawing the rest from reference TRBV11-2 and TRBJ2-2, the complete variable domain is EAGVAQSPRYKIIEKRQSVAFWCNPISGHATLYWYQQILGQGPKLLIQFQNNGVVDDSQLPKDRFSAERLKGVDSTLKIQPAKLEDSAVYLCASSLAAAGELFFGEGSRLTVL.